The next 2 T cell receptor beta chains were all read from a single sample in a study of CD8 T cells in ankylosing spondylitis. TCRdb used MiXCR to reprocess the 5' RACE reads, holding one entry per CDR3 protein. This table has 220,000 or so distinct CDR3 sequences, 10% to 13% appearing once. Sequencing was done on a sample of blood, either unsorted or a sorted T cell fraction (not recorded which). The receptors were sampled from a male donor with ankylosing spondylitis or in good health (not recorded which).

This clonotype was observed many times. The genes are TRBV5-1 and TRBJ2-7, with D possibly matching TRBD2 (5 bases). Germline V CDR1 and CDR2: SGHRS, YFSETQ. The ends were cut back, 2 bases at V and 3 bases at J, with 12 bases in the middle. CDR3 size: 14 residues. DNA of the CDR3: TGCGCCAGCAGCTTTAGGACTGAAGACTACGAGCAGTACTTC. Encoded protein: CASSFRTEDYEQYF.

The sample holds a few counts of this clonotype. The gene calls are TRBV20-1 and TRBJ2-7; D possibly matches TRBD1 or TRBD2 (5 bases each). Trimming took off 0 bases at V and 1 base at J, with 19 bases between the two ends. The CDR3 covers 17 residues. Germline lookup yields CDR1 DFQATT and CDR2 SNEGSKA (reference sequence). The CDR3 DNA sequence: TGCAGTGCTAGAGATGGGGGAGTAAAAGGTTTTTCCTACGAGCAGTACTTC. This translates into CSARDGGVKGFSYEQYF.